These 25 T cell receptor beta chains originate from one sample sequenced in a study of technical replicates of blood from a few donors. Repertoires were generated with immunoSEQ multiplex PCR, while TCRdb's copy carries only in-frame clones and drops some. The sample lists approximately 13,000 clones; around 83% were seen once. Sample: PBMCs. The receptor source for this set is a human donor in good health.

This chain uses TRBV10-2 with TRBJ2-7; TRBD2 matches at 9 bases. The CDR3 loop spans 16 amino acids. The V and J ends lost 0 bases and 3 bases, in that order; junction bases with no gene match: 6. Germline CDR1 reads WSHSY; CDR2 reads SAAADI. The CDR3 nucleotides are TGCGCCAGCAGTGAGTCGTTCACTAGCGGGTTCTACGAGCAGTACTTC. Translating gives CASSESFTSGFYEQYF.

Details on this clone: The conserved phenylalanine or tryptophan is not found at the CDR3 terminus, so this likely reflects a read error. This chain uses TRBV6-5 with TRBJ1-2; tentative D call: TRBD1 (6 bases). The V and J ends lost 7 bases and 6 bases respectively, with 15 bases between them. The CDR3 covers 13 residues. Per the germline V gene, CDR1 is MNHEY and CDR2 is SVGAGI. Here the CDR3 reads CASKGSAGDGYTL. The CDR3 region has the DNA TGTGCCAGCAAAGGTAGTGCAGGGGATGGCTACACCCTC.

The CDR3 is CASSSTGGGGQPQHF. In DNA, the CDR3 is TGTGCCAGTAGTTCAACAGGGGGCGGAGGTCAGCCCCAGCATTTT. The V call is TRBV19, the J call TRBJ1-5, with 9 bases identical to TRBD1. Trimming at V came to 5 bases and at J to 6 bases, leaving 8 bases not matched to a gene. The germline V gene encodes CDR1 LNHDA and CDR2 SQIVND (reference sequence). This CDR3 spans 15 amino acids. Combining the CDR3 with reference TRBV19 and TRBJ1-5 gives the whole variable domain DGGITQSPKYLFRKEGQNVTLSCEQNLNHDAMYWYRQDPGQGLRLIYYSQIVNDFQKGDIAEGYSVSREKKESFPLTVTSAQKNPTAFYLCASSSTGGGGQPQHFGDGTRLSIL.

The CDR3 sequence: CSVAASSNQPQHF. Here the CDR3 DNA reads TGCAGCGTTGCCGCCAGTAGCAATCAGCCCCAGCATTTT. The chain uses TRBV29-1 and TRBJ1-5; unclear D gene. In germline, CDR1 is SQVTM, CDR2 ANQGSEA. CDR3 size: 13 residues. Trimming left V 4 bases short and J 0 bases short, with 7 bases between. Supplemented by reference TRBV29-1 and TRBJ1-5, the full variable domain reads SAVISQKPSRDICQRGTSLTIQCQVDSQVTMMFWYRQQPGQSLTLIATANQGSEATYESGFVIDKFPISRPNLTFSTLTVSNMSPEDSSIYLCSVAASSNQPQHFGDGTRLSIL.

V usage is TRBV19 and J usage is TRBJ1-2, with 7 bases identical to TRBD1. CDR3 length: 14 amino acids. After removal of 2 bases from V and 7 bases from J, the junction contained 7 bases not matched to a gene. Germline lookup yields CDR1 LNHDA and CDR2 SQIVND (reference sequence). The CDR3 DNA sequence: TGTGCCAGTAGTATAAAGGCAGGGGGTCTTGGCTACACCTTC. Translation: CASSIKAGGLGYTF.

This clone was recorded a few times. V gene TRBV18 combines with J gene TRBJ1-1; D is uncertain. Deletions cut 0 bases from V and 3 bases from J, with 5 bases between. This CDR3 is 13 amino acids long. The germline CDR1 and CDR2 sequences are KGHSH and LQKENI. Here the CDR3 DNA reads TGTGCCAGCTCACCACCAACGGACACTGAAGCTTTCTTT. Translated: CASSPPTDTEAFF.

This clone was recorded a few times. The V call is TRBV27, the J call TRBJ1-1; D not resolved. This CDR3 is 14 amino acids long. Germline V gene sequence: CDR1 MNHEY, CDR2 SMNVEV (reference sequence). Trimming removed 3 bases from V and 0 bases from J, with 8 bases in between. As DNA, the CDR3 is TGTGCCAGCAGTTTGTCGGGGATGAACACTGAAGCTTTCTTT. Residues: CASSLSGMNTEAFF.

The chain employs TRBV30 and TRBJ2-3, with 7 bases that match TRBD2. The V gene end was trimmed by 7 bases and the J gene end by 2 bases; junction bases not matched to a gene: 9. This CDR3 is 14 amino acids long. Per the germline V gene, CDR1 is GTSNPN and CDR2 is SVGIG (reference sequence). This CDR3 reads CALLLLAATDTQYF. In DNA form, the CDR3 reads TGTGCCTTACTCCTTCTAGCGGCCACAGATACGCAGTATTTT.

This clone was counted a few times. The genes are TRBV5-4 and TRBJ1-1; D perhaps matches TRBD1 (5 bases). Trimming took 2 bases from V and 3 from J, leaving 11 bases between them. In germline, CDR1 is SGHNT, CDR2 YYREEE (reference sequence). The CDR3 runs 14 residues. The CDR3 sequence is CASSFGAGHTEAFF. CDR3 in DNA: TGTGCCAGCAGCTTTGGGGCAGGCCACACTGAAGCTTTCTTT.

The rearrangement links TRBV10-3 to TRBJ1-1; D perhaps matches TRBD1 (6 bases). The CDR3 contains 16 residues. Trimming cost V 3 bases and J 5 bases, with 19 bases left between them. The germline V gene encodes CDR1 ENHRY and CDR2 SYGVKD. DNA of the CDR3: TGTGCCATCAGTGACGGGTGGGGGGGCGCGAGGACTGAAGCTTTCTTT. This codes for CAISDGWGGARTEAFF.

V and J are TRBV27 and TRBJ2-7; tentatively, D is TRBD2 (6 bases). V shed 8 bases and J shed 3 bases, with 11 bases lying between them. Germline V gives CDR1 MNHEY, CDR2 SMNVEV (reference sequence). The CDR3 sequence is 12 residues long. The CDR3 loop reads CASYTSSYEQYF. Here the CDR3 DNA reads TGTGCCAGCTATACTAGCAGCTACGAGCAGTACTTC.

The chain recombines TRBV2 with TRBJ2-1; 9 bases line up with TRBD2. The J segment lost 6 bases and the V segment lost 4 bases, leaving 4 bases of the junction unmatched. CDR1 and CDR2 (germline): SNHLY, FYNNEI. CDR3 length equals 14 residues. The CDR3 coding sequence is TGTGCCAGCAGTGGCGGGAGGGCCGTCAATGAGCAGTTCTTC. Protein: CASSGGRAVNEQFF.

V is TRBV10-3 and J is TRBJ2-1, with 10 bases fitting TRBD2. Unmatched junction bases numbered 5, after V lost 10 bases and J lost 14 bases. This CDR3 comprises 10 residues. The V gene's germline CDR1 is ENHRY and CDR2 SYGVKD. As DNA, the CDR3 is TGTGCCACCTCTAGCGGGAGAAAGTTCTTC. This codes for CATSSGRKFF.

The sample holds a few counts of this clone. The gene calls are TRBV30 and TRBJ1-2, with TRBD1 as a possible D gene (5 bases). This CDR3 has 14 amino acids. V dropped 4 bases and J dropped 4 bases, with 16 bases sitting between them. Germline CDR1 and CDR2: GTSNPN and SVGIG (reference sequence). The CDR3 loop reads CAWKPRRDLYGYTF. CDR3 coding DNA: TGTGCCTGGAAACCAAGGCGGGACCTCTATGGCTACACCTTC. Full variable domain (missing parts from reference TRBV30 and TRBJ1-2): SQTIHQWPATLVQPVGSPLSLECTVEGTSNPNLYWYRQAAGRGLQLLFYSVGIGQISSEVPQNLSASRPQDRQFILSSKKLLLSDSGFYLCAWKPRRDLYGYTFGSGTRLTVV.

The count of this clone is one. The chain carries TRBV6-5 and TRBJ2-1; D possibly corresponds to TRBD1 (5 bases). Germline V lookup: CDR1 MNHEY, CDR2 SVGAGI. Between the trimmed V and J ends, which lost 5 bases and 15 bases, there was a span of 20 bases. The CDR3 has 13 residues. The CDR3 coding sequence is TGTGCCAGCAGTCTAACCCCCGGACACCAGGCGTTCTTC. Its protein product is CASSLTPGHQAFF.

The chain joins TRBV11-2 to TRBJ2-7, with TRBD2 identical over 7 bases. Trimming cost V 3 bases and J 4 bases; bases outside gene matches: 6. The CDR3 spans 14 residues. Germline V lookup: CDR1 SGHAT, CDR2 FQNNGV. The CDR3, as DNA: TGTGCCAGCAGCTTCCAAGCGGGGCCTTACGAGCAGTACTTC. Its protein product is CASSFQAGPYEQYF.

This chain connects TRBV13 to TRBJ2-1; 12 positions match TRBD2. The germline V gene encodes CDR1 PRHDT and CDR2 FYEKMQ (reference sequence). V trimming: 6 bases; J trimming: 8 bases; junction bases outside the gene matches: 5. This CDR3 is 14 amino acids long. The CDR3 bases are TGTGCCAGCAGGCGACTAGCGGGAGCCCATGAGCAGTTCTTC. It translates to CASRRLAGAHEQFF.

The V gene is TRBV5-5, the J gene TRBJ2-7; TRBD1 aligns across 7 bases. CDR1 and CDR2 from the germline V gene are SGHKS and YYEKEE (reference sequence). The CDR3 extends over 15 amino acids. J was trimmed by 7 bases and V by 1 base; bases with no gene match: 11. The CDR3 spells CASSLRRQGSREQYF. The DNA of the CDR3 is TGTGCCAGCAGCTTGAGGCGACAGGGATCGAGGGAGCAGTACTTC. Full variable domain (outside the CDR3, taken from reference TRBV5-5 and TRBJ2-7): DAGVTQSPTHLIKTRGQQVTLRCSPISGHKSVSWYQQVLGQGPQFIFQYYEKEERGRGNFPDRFSARQFPNYSSELNVNALLLGDSALYLCASSLRRQGSREQYFGPGTRLTVT.

The CDR3 DNA follows: TGTGCCAGCAGTTACCGCGGACAGAATGGCTACACCTTC. Translation gives CASSYRGQNGYTF. This chain joins TRBV6-5 and TRBJ1-2; a weak D match, TRBD1 (6 bases). CDR1 and CDR2 from the germline V gene are MNHEY and SVGAGI. The CDR3 sequence is 13 residues long. Trimming took 2 bases from V and 6 from J, leaving 10 bases between them.

The chain recombines TRBV2 with TRBJ1-3; no definite D call. Germline CDR1 and CDR2: SNHLY and FYNNEI. The germline V and J ends were trimmed by 6 bases and 2 bases, with 14 bases remaining between them. CDR3 length: 15 amino acids. CDR3 bases: TGTGCCAGCAGGGCCACCGCGGGGACTGGAAACACCATATATTTT. Its translation: CASRATAGTGNTIYF. Combining the CDR3 with reference TRBV2 and TRBJ1-3 gives the whole variable domain EPEVTQTPSHQVTQMGQEVILRCVPISNHLYFYWYRQILGQKVEFLVSFYNNEISEKSEIFDDQFSVERPDGSNFTLKIRSTKLEDSAMYFCASRATAGTGNTIYFGEGSWLTVV.

The rearrangement links TRBV25-1 to TRBJ1-3, with 7 bases that match TRBD1. The CDR3 is made up of 16 amino acids. Trimming took 4 bases from V and 0 from J; bases not matched to a gene: 6. Germline CDR1 reads MGHDK; CDR2 reads SYGVNS. The CDR3 is CASSVKGTVSGNTIYF. As DNA, the CDR3 is TGTGCCAGCAGTGTCAAAGGGACAGTCTCTGGAAACACCATATATTTT.

V is TRBV11-3 and J is TRBJ2-7; D is possibly TRBD2 (5 bases). CDR3 size: 14 residues. V gave up 1 base and J gave up 2 bases, with 9 bases separating them. Germline loops: CDR1 SGHNT, CDR2 YENEEA. This chain's CDR3 is CASSLGGFTYEQYF. The CDR3, as DNA: TGTGCCAGCAGCTTAGGAGGGTTCACCTACGAGCAGTACTTC.

V usage is TRBV27 and J usage is TRBJ2-5, with 7 bases lining up with TRBD1. The CDR3 has 15 amino acids. Trimming cost V 3 bases and J 4 bases; bases outside gene matches: 8. In germline, CDR1 is MNHEY, CDR2 SMNVEV (reference sequence). The CDR3 loop reads CASSLGTVNLETQYF. CDR3 nucleotide sequence: TGTGCCAGCAGTTTGGGGACAGTTAACTTAGAGACCCAGTACTTC.

This clone showed up just a few times. The CDR3 DNA reads as TGTGCCAGCTCACCCGTGGTTGGGACTGGTTACTACGAGCAGTACTTC. Translated, it gives CASSPVVGTGYYEQYF. The chain is built from TRBV18 and TRBJ2-7, with D possibly TRBD2 on 6 matching bases. The CDR3 is 16 amino acids. The V end lost 3 bases, the J end lost 3 bases, and 18 bases lay between the germline ends. The germline V gene has CDR1 KGHSH and CDR2 LQKENI.

The chain links TRBV29-1 to TRBJ2-3; weak D call: TRBD1 (5 bases). The CDR3 is made up of 13 amino acids. Germline V gives CDR1 SQVTM, CDR2 ANQGSEA. With 7 bases removed from V and 2 bases from J, the gap between germline ends came to 13 bases. CDR3 residues: CSAQAPHTDTQYF. CDR3 bases: TGCAGCGCACAGGCGCCCCACACAGATACGCAGTATTTT.